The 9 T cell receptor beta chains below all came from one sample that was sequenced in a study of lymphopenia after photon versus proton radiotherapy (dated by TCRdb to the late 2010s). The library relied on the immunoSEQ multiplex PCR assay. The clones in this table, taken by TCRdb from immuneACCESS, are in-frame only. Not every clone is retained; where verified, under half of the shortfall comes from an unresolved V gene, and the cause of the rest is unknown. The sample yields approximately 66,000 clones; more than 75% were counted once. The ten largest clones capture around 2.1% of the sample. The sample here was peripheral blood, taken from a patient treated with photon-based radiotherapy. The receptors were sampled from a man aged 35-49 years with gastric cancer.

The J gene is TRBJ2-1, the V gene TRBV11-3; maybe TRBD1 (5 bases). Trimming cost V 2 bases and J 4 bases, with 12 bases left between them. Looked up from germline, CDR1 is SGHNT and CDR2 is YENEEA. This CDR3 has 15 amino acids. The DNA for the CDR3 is TGTGCCAGCAGCTTAAGGGCCCAGGGTTACAATGAGCAGTTCTTC. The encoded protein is CASSLRAQGYNEQFF.

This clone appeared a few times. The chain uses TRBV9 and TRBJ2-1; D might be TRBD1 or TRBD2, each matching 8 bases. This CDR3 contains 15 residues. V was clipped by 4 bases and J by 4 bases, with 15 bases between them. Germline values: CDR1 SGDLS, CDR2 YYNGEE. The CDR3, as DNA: TGTGCCAGCAGCCCAGGGGGCGGGGGGTACAATGAGCAGTTCTTC. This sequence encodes CASSPGGGGYNEQFF.

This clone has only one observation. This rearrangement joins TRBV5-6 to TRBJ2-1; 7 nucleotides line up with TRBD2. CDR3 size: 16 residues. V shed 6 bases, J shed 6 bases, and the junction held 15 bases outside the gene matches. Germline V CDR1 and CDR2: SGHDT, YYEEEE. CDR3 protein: CASTLYGGVGLNEQFF. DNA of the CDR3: TGTGCCAGCACCCTGTATGGGGGGGTGGGCCTCAATGAGCAGTTCTTC.

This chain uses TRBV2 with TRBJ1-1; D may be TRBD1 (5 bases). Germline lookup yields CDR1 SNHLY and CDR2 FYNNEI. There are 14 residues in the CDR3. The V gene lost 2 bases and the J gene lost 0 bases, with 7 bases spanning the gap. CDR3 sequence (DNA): TGTGCCAGCAGTGAATACAGGTTGAACACTGAAGCTTTCTTT. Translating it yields CASSEYRLNTEAFF.

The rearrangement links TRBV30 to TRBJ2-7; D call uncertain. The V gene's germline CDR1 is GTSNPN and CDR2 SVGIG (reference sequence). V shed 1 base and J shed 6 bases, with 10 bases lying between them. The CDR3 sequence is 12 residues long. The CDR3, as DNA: TGTGCCTGGAGTGAGTCGCTCAGCGAGCAGTACTTC. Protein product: CAWSESLSEQYF.

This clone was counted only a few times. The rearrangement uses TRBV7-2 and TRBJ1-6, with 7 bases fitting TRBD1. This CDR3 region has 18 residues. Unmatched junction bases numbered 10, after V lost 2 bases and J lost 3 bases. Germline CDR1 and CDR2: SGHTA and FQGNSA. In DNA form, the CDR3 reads TGTGCCAGCAGCTTAAGGGGGACAGCGGCCCTCTATAATTCACCCCTCCACTTT. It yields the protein CASSLRGTAALYNSPLHF. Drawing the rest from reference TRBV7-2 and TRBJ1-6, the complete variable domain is GAGVSQSPSNKVTEKGKDVELRCDPISGHTALYWYRQSLGQGLEFLIYFQGNSAPDKSGLPSDRFSAERTGGSVSTLTIQRTQQEDSAVYLCASSLRGTAALYNSPLHFGNGTRLTVT.

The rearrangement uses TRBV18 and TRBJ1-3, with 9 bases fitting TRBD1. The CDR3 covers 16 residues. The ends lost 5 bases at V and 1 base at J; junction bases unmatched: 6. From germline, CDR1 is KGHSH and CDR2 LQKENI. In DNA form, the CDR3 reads TGTGCCAGCTCATCCGGACAGGGGAATTCTGGAAACACCATATATTTT. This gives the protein CASSSGQGNSGNTIYF.

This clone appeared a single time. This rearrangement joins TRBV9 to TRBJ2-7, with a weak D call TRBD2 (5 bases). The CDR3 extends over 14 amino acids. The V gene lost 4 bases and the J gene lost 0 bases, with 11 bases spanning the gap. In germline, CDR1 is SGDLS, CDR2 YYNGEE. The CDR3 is CASSPRRSSYEQYF. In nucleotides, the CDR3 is TGTGCCAGCAGCCCCCGGAGGAGCTCCTACGAGCAGTACTTC.

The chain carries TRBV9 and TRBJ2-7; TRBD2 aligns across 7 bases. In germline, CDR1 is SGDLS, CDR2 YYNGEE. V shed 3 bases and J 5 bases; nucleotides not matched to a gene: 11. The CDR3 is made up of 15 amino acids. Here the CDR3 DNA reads TGTGCCAGCAGCGCCAGGGCGGGGGACGCCCACGAGCAGTACTTC. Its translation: CASSARAGDAHEQYF.